The 15 T cell receptor beta chains below were found in one sample sequenced in a study of blood T cell repertoires in COVID-19. Data came from immunoSEQ multiplex PCR; TCRdb stores just in-frame clones and leaves some out. The sample carries 180,000 or so clones, just under 90% recorded once. The sample taken for sequencing was peripheral blood. The source of these receptors is a man aged 18 to 30 with active or convalescent COVID-19.

V gene TRBV20-1 combines with J gene TRBJ1-1; 9 nucleotides line up with TRBD1. V trimming: 3 bases; J trimming: 1 base; junction bases outside the gene matches: 3. Germline-derived CDR1 and CDR2 are DFQATT and SNEGSKA (reference sequence). The CDR3 has 14 residues. CDR3 loop: CSASKQGANTEAFF. The CDR3 bases are TGCAGTGCTAGTAAACAGGGGGCGAACACTGAAGCTTTCTTT.

V usage is TRBV4-1 and J usage is TRBJ1-1; tentatively, D is TRBD1 (5 bases). V was cut by 3 bases and J by 1 base, with 9 bases left in between. The CDR3 has 14 amino acids. From germline, CDR1 is MGHRA and CDR2 YSYEKL. This chain's CDR3 is CASSHTGWNTEAFF. For the CDR3, the DNA is TGCGCCAGCAGCCACACAGGATGGAACACTGAAGCTTTCTTT.

The chain links TRBV9 to TRBJ1-1; tentative D call: TRBD1 (5 bases). The V gene lost 4 bases and the J gene lost 0 bases, with 7 bases spanning the gap. CDR3 length equals 13 residues. Germline V gene lookup returns CDR1 SGDLS and CDR2 YYNGEE. CDR3 nucleotide sequence: TGTGCCAGCAGCCCGGACATGAACACTGAAGCTTTCTTT. Amino acid sequence: CASSPDMNTEAFF.

The rearrangement links TRBV4-2 to TRBJ2-7; D is perhaps TRBD2 (5 bases). Per germline, CDR1 LGHNA and CDR2 YNFKEQ. Trimming left V 4 bases short and J 5 bases short, with 18 bases between. The CDR3 is 15 amino acids. CDR3 region: CASSPLWEKMNEQYF. In DNA form, the CDR3 reads TGTGCCAGCAGCCCTCTTTGGGAGAAGATGAACGAGCAGTACTTC.

The rearrangement uses TRBV7-3 and TRBJ2-7; TRBD1 aligns across 8 bases. Unmatched junction bases numbered 5, after V lost 3 bases and J lost 1 base. The CDR3 sequence is 15 residues long. Germline V gene data show CDR1 as SGHTA and CDR2 as FQGTGA. This CDR3 is CASSLTGTGSYEQYF. CDR3 in DNA: TGTGCCAGCAGCTTGACCGGGACAGGTTCCTACGAGCAGTACTTC.

The chain has TRBV27 and TRBJ1-1, with a tentative D call TRBD1 (6 bases). Per germline, CDR1 MNHEY and CDR2 SMNVEV (reference sequence). Trimming took off 6 bases at V and 1 base at J, with 12 bases between the two ends. This CDR3 spans 14 amino acids. The CDR3 DNA sequence: TGTGCCAGCAGCCCAGGGGAGGGGAACACTGAAGCTTTCTTT. It yields the protein CASSPGEGNTEAFF.

The chain links TRBV28 to TRBJ1-2, with a tentative D call TRBD1 (5 bases). V was trimmed by 5 bases and J by 7 bases, leaving 14 bases between them. The CDR3 totals 13 residues. Germline V CDR1 and CDR2: MDHEN, SYDVKM. The CDR3 nucleotides are TGTGCCAGCAGTCCTGTGGGGCGGGGTGGCTACACCTTC. Translated, it gives CASSPVGRGGYTF.

The V gene is TRBV27, the J gene TRBJ1-2; no definite D call. Germline V gives CDR1 MNHEY, CDR2 SMNVEV (reference sequence). The CDR3 has 13 residues. Deletions cut 8 bases from V and 2 bases from J, with 12 bases between. CDR3 sequence reads: CASATRPNYGYTF. The CDR3 nucleotides read TGTGCCAGCGCTACTAGGCCAAACTATGGCTACACCTTC.

The rearrangement uses TRBV2 and TRBJ2-3; TRBD2 matches 11 bases. There are 15 residues in the CDR3. CDR1 is SNHLY and CDR2 is FYNNEI in the germline V gene. V was clipped by 6 bases and J by 7 bases; unmatched bases: 9. The CDR3, as DNA: TGTGCCAGCAGGTCTAGCGGGGGGTTGTATAATACGCAGTATTTT. Protein: CASRSSGGLYNTQYF. The full variable domain, its missing parts supplied by reference TRBV2 and TRBJ2-3, is EPEVTQTPSHQVTQMGQEVILRCVPISNHLYFYWYRQILGQKVEFLVSFYNNEISEKSEIFDDQFSVERPDGSNFTLKIRSTKLEDSAMYFCASRSSGGLYNTQYFGPGTRLTVL.

V usage is TRBV6-2 or TRBV6-3 and J usage is TRBJ2-3, with TRBD2 matching 8 bases. J was trimmed by 4 bases and V by 4 bases; bases with no gene match: 7. This CDR3 has 15 residues. Looked up from germline, CDR1 is MNHEY and CDR2 is SVGEGT. CDR3 in amino acids: CASSSGGEGSDTQYF. CDR3 in DNA: TGTGCCAGCAGTTCCGGGGGGGAGGGGTCAGATACGCAGTATTTT.

The gene calls are TRBV11-2 and TRBJ1-1; D unclear. The CDR3 sequence is 14 residues long. Germline assignment: CDR1 SGHAT and CDR2 FQNNGV. V gave up 1 base and J gave up 1 base, with 7 bases separating them. The CDR3 coding sequence is TGTGCCAGCAGCTTAGGCACAGCGAACACTGAAGCTTTCTTT. Amino acid sequence: CASSLGTANTEAFF.

This clone has a single count. V is TRBV4-1 and J is TRBJ1-5, with 7 bases aligning to TRBD1. Per germline, CDR1 MGHRA and CDR2 YSYEKL. There are 18 residues in the CDR3. Trimming took 2 bases from V and 0 from J; bases not matched to a gene: 10. CDR3 sequence (DNA): TGCGCCAGCAGCCAACCTCCGGGACAGACGTATAGCAATCAGCCCCAGCATTTT. This sequence encodes CASSQPPGQTYSNQPQHF.

This chain connects TRBV5-1 to TRBJ1-2; no firm D call. Germline CDR1 and CDR2: SGHRS and YFSETQ. Trimming pared 5 bases from V and 3 bases from J, leaving 8 bases between. The CDR3 sequence is 12 residues long. The chain's CDR3 is CASRRNDYGYTF. The CDR3 DNA follows: TGCGCCAGCAGGCGGAATGACTATGGCTACACCTTC.

The chain has TRBV6-5 and TRBJ1-1; no definite D call. V was pared by 7 bases and J by 6 bases, with 15 bases between. Germline assignment: CDR1 MNHEY and CDR2 SVGAGI. This CDR3 has 13 residues. CDR3 protein: CASMEGAVAEAFF. The CDR3 region has the DNA TGTGCCAGCATGGAGGGCGCAGTGGCTGAAGCTTTCTTT.

The rearrangement uses TRBV5-1 and TRBJ2-2; possibly TRBD1 for D (6 bases). Germline V gene sequence: CDR1 SGHRS, CDR2 YFSETQ. The germline V and J ends were trimmed by 4 bases and 2 bases, with 12 bases remaining between them. The CDR3 totals 15 residues. The CDR3: CASSPSGQNTGELFF. The CDR3 DNA sequence: TGCGCCAGCAGCCCGTCGGGACAAAACACCGGGGAGCTGTTTTTT.